This T cell receptor beta chain appears in the sequencing data of a study of T cells in Graves' hyperthyroidism and ophthalmopathy (dated by TCRdb to about 2019). With respect to the entire study: Peripheral blood samples were taken at initial diagnosis, before any treatment was given. To identify distinguishing TCR V-J signatures, a discovery cohort of 90 to 100 patients was used, comprising 40 to 45 with Graves' ophthalmopathy and roughly 60 with stable Graves' hyperthyroidism. Prospective prediction of ophthalmopathy was tested in an independent validation cohort of fewer than 20 hyperthyroidism patients and 17 patients who later progressed to ophthalmopathy. The roughly 91 discovery patients were randomly divided into training and test sets at a 7:3 ratio. In addition, the study compared T-cell repertoires in thyroid tissue and in blood from a handful of Graves' hyperthyroidism patients. Once sampling was done, hyperthyroidism patients were given methimazole at a starting dose of 30 mg daily, whereas ophthalmopathy patients were given high-dose intravenous methylprednisolone. According to the paper, TCR Vbeta CDR3 sequencing was carried out on roughly 130 peripheral blood samples, which came from 40 to 45 ophthalmopathy, around 74 hyperthyroidism and some 17 progressor patients. The study at large found these results: Ophthalmopathy was separated from stable hyperthyroidism by a 13 V-J signature model, with 85% to 90% sensitivity and about 84% specificity obtained in cross-validation and 80%/75% obtained in testing. Sample size was not statistically predetermined, and investigators were not blinded to group allocation. Most expanded thyroid clonotypes (frequency above 0.001) were also detected in blood, suggesting blood repertoires may reflect thyroid immune responses. In validation, progression to ophthalmopathy was predicted by the model with 55% to 71% sensitivity and roughly 76% specificity, a median of about 6 months before onset.

A note on this clonotype: What antigen it recognizes has not been identified. No base qualities exist here, and no much larger clone lies one base off it.

Amplification of TCR beta CDR3 regions was carried out from RNA transcripts. A first-round RT-PCR of the TCR CDR3 used the HTBI primer set with the Qiagen OneStep RT-PCR kit. Libraries were constructed in a second round of multiplex PCR, after which size selection and purification were performed. Sequencing of the libraries was done on an Illumina HiSeq2000 using paired-end 100 bp reads. Per the authors' processing: SOAPnuke was used to process the raw data, with reads discarded if the reads contained adapters or uncalled bases, had a mean Phred below 15, or lacked an exact constant-primer or identifier match. High-quality paired reads were merged using COPE v1.2.5, and each unique nucleotide sequence was defined as a clonotype. Clonotypes were aligned to IMGT TRBV, TRBD and TRBJ reference segments using MiTCR v1.1. The analysis was restricted to V-J combinations with a frequency above 0.0001, which together covered 99% to 99.2% of the repertoires. The TCS score was defined as the ratio of F50 (clonal expansion) to E x V (chaos), calculated using BLOSUM62-based TCRdist between CDR3 peptides within each V-J. Welch's t-statistics and random forest reduced around 510 V-J features to 13, which were used in a naive Bayes classifier (R e1071). TCRdb handled the public reads itself, with Q25 trimming in fastp and clone calling in MiXCR, and kept productive beta chains. Each entry is one CDR3 protein sequence, shown with its most common DNA and genes. The V and J calls and clone size come from TCRdb's table, not from the authors' own analysis. Recorded for this sample are 380,000 or so distinct CDR3 sequences; more than 11% of them occurred a single time. 20% to 25% of the sample is in the top ten clones.

V lost 5 bases and J lost 9 bases; the stretch between them is 11 bases long. CDR1 SGHTA and CDR2 FQGNSA were looked up in the germline V gene. The CDR3 sequence holds 12 residues, the cysteine and phenylalanine included. Left in the record is the CDR3 DNA by itself, 36 bases read in frame from the first base. Stable Graves' hyperthyroidism was defined as no progression to ophthalmopathy during 18 months of follow-up. The hyperthyroidism patients were between 18 and 65 years old and newly diagnosed, with a disease duration of less than 2 months. Any patient with an uncontrolled infection, another autoimmune disease, pregnancy or lactation was excluded. Diagnoses were established on the basis of clinical symptoms, serum thyroxine and TRAb, thyroid ultrasound, and orbital computed tomography. PBMCs were separated from about 10 ml of fresh peripheral blood using Ficoll-Paque density gradient centrifugation. Total RNA was extracted using Trizol reagent, and RNA quality was assessed on an Agilent 2100 Bioanalyzer.

The rearranged segments are TRBV7-2 and TRBJ2-1, and perhaps TRBD1 as D gene, on 5 matching bases. The sample comprised blood. This clonotype originated in a woman aged 30 to 39 with Graves' hyperthyroidism. The DNA is TGTGCCAGCAGCAAACAGGATACTGAGCAGTTCTTC. Translated, this gives CASSKQDTEQFF.